Each of the 25 T cell receptor beta chains below was sequenced from the same sample in a study of T cell repertoires in cytomegalovirus infection. No antigen has been assigned to these receptors. In TCRdb, the reads were re-called with MiXCR into one record per CDR3 protein. The sample carries about 220,000 distinct CDR3 sequences, roughly 34% recorded once. The sequenced sample was CD8+ T cells from cultured PBMCs, obtained from culture after CMV antigen stimulation. The receptors derive from a human donor in good health (CMV status not recorded). Some clones in this sample may be carry-over from other donors' samples.

This clonotype has more than one count but fewer than ten. This rearrangement joins TRBV2 to TRBJ1-5, with a possible D match to TRBD1 (5 bases). The CDR3 runs 15 residues. Per germline, CDR1 SNHLY and CDR2 FYNNEI. V shed 3 bases and J shed 0 bases, with 9 bases lying between them. DNA of the CDR3: TGTGCCAGCAGTGACGCAGGGTATAGCAATCAGCCCCAGCATTTT. This encodes CASSDAGYSNQPQHF. The full variable domain, its missing parts supplied by reference TRBV2 and TRBJ1-5, is EPEVTQTPSHQVTQMGQEVILRCVPISNHLYFYWYRQILGQKVEFLVSFYNNEISEKSEIFDDQFSVERPDGSNFTLKIRSTKLEDSAMYFCASSDAGYSNQPQHFGDGTRLSIL.

This clonotype was seen only a few times. The chain carries TRBV7-2 and TRBJ2-7; D may be TRBD2 (7 bases). V lost 5 bases and J lost 6, with 17 bases in between. The germline gives CDR1 SGHTA, CDR2 FQGNSA. This CDR3 comprises 14 residues. CDR3 residues: CASSPGGSFSEQYF. The CDR3 region has the DNA TGTGCCAGCAGCCCGGGGGGCTCCTTCTCCGAGCAGTACTTC.

This chain uses TRBV7-9 with TRBJ2-7, with 7 bases lining up with TRBD2. With 0 bases clipped from V and 3 bases from J, the junction kept 11 bases outside the gene matches. The CDR3 length is 17 residues. The germline V gene has CDR1 SEHNR and CDR2 FQNEAQ (reference sequence). CDR3 loop: CASSLAARRGTFYEQYF. As DNA, the CDR3 is TGTGCCAGCAGCTTAGCGGCAAGGCGGGGGACCTTCTACGAGCAGTACTTC.

The chain uses TRBV7-8 and TRBJ2-3, with unresolved D. Germline lookup yields CDR1 SGHVS and CDR2 FQNEAQ. Trimming removed 5 bases at V and 0 bases at J, with 12 bases between. CDR3 length equals 15 residues. The chain's CDR3 is CASSLRPPSTDTQYF. CDR3 in DNA: TGTGCCAGCAGCCTCAGACCACCCAGCACAGATACGCAGTATTTT.

V usage is TRBV12-5 and J usage is TRBJ1-2, with TRBD1 identical over 11 bases. Per germline, CDR1 LGHNT and CDR2 FRNRAP. J was trimmed by 1 base and V by 4 bases; bases with no gene match: 14. The CDR3 sequence is 19 residues long. CDR3 sequence reads: CASGSTPGTGGSLNYGYTF. The CDR3 DNA follows: TGTGCTAGTGGTTCAACCCCCGGGACAGGGGGTTCCCTTAACTATGGCTACACCTTC.

The chain carries TRBV27 and TRBJ2-7; D is uncertain. The CDR3 sequence is 13 residues long. Germline V gene sequence: CDR1 MNHEY, CDR2 SMNVEV (reference sequence). V was clipped by 7 bases and J by 6 bases, with 16 bases between them. CDR3 coding DNA: TGTGCCAGCATCGGGCAAGACCCTGGCGAGCAGTACTTC. Translated: CASIGQDPGEQYF.

The chain carries TRBV28 and TRBJ1-2, with TRBD1 identical over 8 bases. The germline V gene encodes CDR1 MDHEN and CDR2 SYDVKM. The CDR3 spans 18 residues. J gave up 0 bases and V 5 bases, and 14 bases lay outside the gene matches. The CDR3 reads CASSPTALDRGTNYGYTF. CDR3 nucleotides: TGTGCCAGCAGTCCAACCGCTCTAGACAGGGGCACTAACTATGGCTACACCTTC.

The chain carries TRBV20-1 and TRBJ2-1; 10 positions agree with TRBD1. CDR1 DFQATT and CDR2 SNEGSKA come from the germline V gene (reference sequence). This CDR3 has 14 amino acids. Trimming cost V 5 bases and J 7 bases; bases outside gene matches: 8. The CDR3 is CSAQDRGWQNEQFF. The DNA for the CDR3 is TGCAGTGCTCAGGACAGGGGGTGGCAAAATGAGCAGTTCTTC.

The chain joins TRBV2 to TRBJ2-3; either TRBD1 or TRBD2 may fit D (6 bases each). CDR3 length: 15 amino acids. Germline CDR1 is SNHLY and CDR2 is FYNNEI. The V end lost 6 bases, the J end lost 2 bases, and 15 bases lay between the germline ends. The chain's CDR3 is CASRRLEGVTDTQYF. For the CDR3, the DNA is TGTGCCAGCAGGAGACTAGAGGGGGTCACAGATACGCAGTATTTT.

This clonotype was seen a handful of times. The chain couples TRBV11-2 to TRBJ1-2; 7 bases are a match to TRBD1. J was trimmed by 8 bases and V by 4 bases; bases with no gene match: 10. Germline CDR1 and CDR2: SGHAT and FQNNGV. The CDR3 is 14 residues long. The CDR3 DNA sequence: TGTGCCAGCAGCTCCGGACAGGACTTAAGAGGCTACACCTTC. Its protein is CASSSGQDLRGYTF.

The chain has TRBV27 and TRBJ2-7; D uncertain. The CDR3 is 13 residues long. Germline V CDR1 and CDR2: MNHEY, SMNVEV (reference sequence). V was shortened by 0 bases and J by 2 bases, with 5 bases between the two germline ends. CDR3 nucleotide sequence: TGTGCCAGCAGTTTATCAACGGCCTACGAGCAGTACTTC. It codes for CASSLSTAYEQYF.

The chain links TRBV29-1 to TRBJ2-7; TRBD1 matches at 9 bases. Germline V gives CDR1 SQVTM, CDR2 ANQGSEA. The V gene end was trimmed by 7 bases and the J gene end by 5 bases; junction bases not matched to a gene: 6. This CDR3 has 12 amino acids. The CDR3, as DNA: TGCAGCGCTTCCGGGACAGGGCACGAGCAGTACTTC. Amino acids: CSASGTGHEQYF.

The chain employs TRBV2 and TRBJ1-4; D may be TRBD1 (5 bases). V was pared by 9 bases and J by 6 bases, with 14 bases between. The germline CDR1 and CDR2 sequences are SNHLY and FYNNEI. This CDR3 comprises 13 residues. The CDR3 nucleotides are TGTGCCAGTCGGGGGGGTGGGGATGAAAAACTGTTTTTT. It specifies CASRGGGDEKLFF.

The chain recombines TRBV7-2 with TRBJ1-5; TRBD1 aligns across 11 bases. Germline CDR1 SGHTA, CDR2 FQGNSA. This CDR3 region has 19 residues. J gave up 2 bases and V 1 base, and 10 bases lay outside the gene matches. The CDR3 DNA sequence: TGTGCCAGCAGCTTAGTCAGGGACAGGGGGTGGGGTGGCAATCAGCCCCAGCATTTT. It codes for CASSLVRDRGWGGNQPQHF. Using reference TRBV7-2 and TRBJ1-5 for the parts outside the CDR3, the full variable domain is GAGVSQSPSNKVTEKGKDVELRCDPISGHTALYWYRQSLGQGLEFLIYFQGNSAPDKSGLPSDRFSAERTGGSVSTLTIQRTQQEDSAVYLCASSLVRDRGWGGNQPQHFGDGTRLSIL.

The J gene is TRBJ2-5, the V gene TRBV6-2 or TRBV6-3; 13 positions agree with TRBD2. The CDR3 length is 16 residues. With 1 base clipped from V and 3 bases from J, the junction kept 2 bases outside the gene matches. CDR1 and CDR2 from the germline V gene are MNHEY and SVGEGT. Here the CDR3 DNA reads TGTGCCAGCAGTTACTTAACTAGCGGGGGGGAAGAGACCCAGTACTTC. Amino acids: CASSYLTSGGEETQYF.

V usage is TRBV10-2 and J usage is TRBJ2-5; 7 positions match TRBD2. Germline CDR1 WSHSY, CDR2 SAAADI. The CDR3 length is 12 residues. The junction had 3 bases not matched to a gene; V was cut back by 8 bases and J by 3 bases. In DNA form, the CDR3 reads TGCGCCAGCGGGGGGGGAGAAGAGACCCAGTACTTC. It is translated as CASGGGEETQYF.

The rearrangement links TRBV27 to TRBJ1-1; no clear D gene. The CDR3 loop spans 13 amino acids. The germline V gene has CDR1 MNHEY and CDR2 SMNVEV (reference sequence). The germline V and J ends were trimmed by 6 bases and 3 bases, with 11 bases remaining between them. The CDR3 DNA is TGTGCCAGCAGACCCCAGGACTACACTGAAGCTTTCTTT. This encodes CASRPQDYTEAFF.

The chain recombines TRBV28 with TRBJ2-7; possible D gene TRBD1, 6 bases. Between the trimmed V and J ends, which lost 2 bases and 2 bases, there was a span of 13 bases. This CDR3 has 15 residues. The germline V gene encodes CDR1 MDHEN and CDR2 SYDVKM. This CDR3 reads CASSLHREITYEQYF. CDR3 nucleotides: TGTGCCAGCAGTTTACACAGGGAGATAACCTACGAGCAGTACTTC.

The chain recombines TRBV20-1 with TRBJ2-5, with 10 bases matching TRBD1. This CDR3 comprises 14 residues. Germline assignment: CDR1 DFQATT and CDR2 SNEGSKA (reference sequence). With 5 bases clipped from V and 2 bases from J, the junction kept 5 bases outside the gene matches. The CDR3 DNA is TGCAGTGCTCCGGGACAGGGGCTGCAAGAGACCCAGTACTTC. Its translation is CSAPGQGLQETQYF.

The table lists this clonotype with a few counts. V usage is TRBV23-1 and J usage is TRBJ2-7, with no clear D. TRBV23-1 qualifies as an ORF whose function is uncertain. V was clipped by 8 bases and J by 7 bases, with 12 bases between them. CDR3 length equals 11 residues. The CDR3 protein is CASGPLKEQYF. The CDR3 DNA is TGCGCCAGCGGCCCTCTGAAAGAGCAGTACTTC.

The rearrangement joins TRBV7-2 to TRBJ2-3, with D perhaps matching TRBD1 (6 bases). There are 17 residues in the CDR3. V shed 5 bases and J shed 0 bases, with 18 bases lying between them. Per germline, CDR1 SGHTA and CDR2 FQGNSA. The CDR3 sequence: CASSIKHRVHSTDTQYF. The CDR3 DNA is TGTGCCAGCAGCATAAAACACAGGGTTCATAGCACAGATACGCAGTATTTT.

This clonotype was detected ten times or more. The chain is built from TRBV20-1 and TRBJ2-7, with 13 nucleotides matching TRBD2. V lost 5 bases, J lost 2 bases, and 15 bases stayed unmatched. The CDR3 runs to 18 residues. Germline V gene lookup returns CDR1 DFQATT and CDR2 SNEGSKA (reference sequence). CDR3 bases: TGCAGTGCTTTCGATATGGGACTAGCGGGGTTAAATGCCTACGAGCAGTACTTC. This gives the protein CSAFDMGLAGLNAYEQYF.

This clonotype was detected only a few times. The chain couples TRBV4-1 to TRBJ1-6, with D hard to call. The CDR3 has 16 amino acids. Germline lookup yields CDR1 MGHRA and CDR2 YSYEKL. V was clipped by 0 bases and J by 0 bases, with 6 bases between them. CDR3 in amino acids: CASSQDWSSYNSPLHF. The DNA of the CDR3 is TGCGCCAGCAGCCAAGATTGGAGCTCCTATAATTCACCCCTCCACTTT.

The chain uses TRBV7-9 and TRBJ1-4, with unresolved D. Germline-derived CDR1 and CDR2 are SEHNR and FQNEAQ (reference sequence). The CDR3 runs 16 residues. Trimming removed 4 bases at V and 0 bases at J, with 12 bases between. The CDR3 protein is CASSYPARSTNEKLFF. The CDR3, as DNA: TGTGCCAGCAGCTACCCGGCGAGGTCAACTAATGAAAAACTGTTTTTT.

This clonotype was counted a few times. The chain carries TRBV7-9 and TRBJ2-1, with D tentatively TRBD1 (5 bases). This CDR3 contains 12 residues. V gave up 6 bases and J gave up 10 bases, with 13 bases separating them. Germline V lookup: CDR1 SEHNR, CDR2 FQNEAQ (reference sequence). The DNA of the CDR3 is TGTGCCAGCAGGCCCCCAGGACAAGAGCAGTTCTTC. Amino acid sequence: CASRPPGQEQFF. Full variable domain (rest looked up from reference TRBV7-9 and TRBJ2-1): DTGVSQNPRHKITKRGQNVTFRCDPISEHNRLYWYRQTLGQGPEFLTYFQNEAQLEKSRLLSDRFSAERPKGSFSTLEIQRTEQGDSAMYLCASRPPGQEQFFGPGTRLTVL.